This TCR beta chain was sequenced for a study of cytomegalovirus exposure and HLA in healthy donors. Study-level findings and limits: Per published accounts, TCR beta sequences correctly predicted the HLA-A and HLA-B alleles of most subjects.

Healthy bone marrow donors made up the donor group. In regard to this clone: Its antigen is as yet unknown.

Both 60 Vbeta primers and 13 Jbeta primers went into the PCR. Using immunoSEQ multiplex PCR, the repertoire was profiled, and TCRdb retains in-frame clones only, with some absent. Of approximately 91,000 clones listed, roughly 86% are singletons. The CDR3 extends over 15 amino acids. V shed 3 bases, J shed 8 bases, and the junction held 9 bases outside the gene matches. The germline CDR1 and CDR2 sequences are MGHRA and YSYEKL. The chain carries TRBV4-1 and TRBJ2-1, with 8 bases lining up with TRBD1. Sequenced material: PBMCs. The sequence derives from a man aged 25 to 40 in good health and CMV-seropositive. The CDR3 DNA sequence: TGCGCCAGCAGCCAGGACAGGGAGAAGGGGTATGAGCAGTTCTTC. Amino acids: CASSQDREKGYEQFF.